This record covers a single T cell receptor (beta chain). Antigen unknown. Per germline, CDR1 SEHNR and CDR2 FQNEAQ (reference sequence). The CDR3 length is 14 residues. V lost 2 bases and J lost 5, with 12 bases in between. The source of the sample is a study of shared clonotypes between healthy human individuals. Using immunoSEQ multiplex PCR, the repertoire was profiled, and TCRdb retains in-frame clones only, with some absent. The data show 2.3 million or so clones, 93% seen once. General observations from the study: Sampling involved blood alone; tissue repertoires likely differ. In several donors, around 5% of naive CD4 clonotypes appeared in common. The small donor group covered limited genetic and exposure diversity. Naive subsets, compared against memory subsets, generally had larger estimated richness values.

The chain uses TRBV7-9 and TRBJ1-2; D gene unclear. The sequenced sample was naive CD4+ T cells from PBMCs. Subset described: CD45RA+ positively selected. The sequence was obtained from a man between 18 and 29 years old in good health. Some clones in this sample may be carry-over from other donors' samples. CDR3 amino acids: CASSLKDGIYGYTF. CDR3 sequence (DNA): TGTGCCAGCAGCTTAAAGGACGGAATTTATGGCTACACCTTC.